This section outlines one T cell receptor beta chain sequence together with its context. There is no known antigen for this receptor. Base qualities are not provided; no much larger clone lies one nucleotide away. This record comes from a study of Graves' ophthalmopathy and Graves' hyperthyroidism (dated by TCRdb to the late 2010s). About the investigation overall: Peripheral blood was collected before any treatment was given, at the time of initial diagnosis. To tell Graves' ophthalmopathy apart from Graves' hyperthyroidism, and to predict which patients would progress to ophthalmopathy, the study relied on TCR beta repertoire signatures. In total, around 130 blood samples were TCR-sequenced: approximately 42 ophthalmopathy, 75 hyperthyroidism and approximately 17 hyperthyroidism-to-ophthalmopathy patients. To explore V-J signatures that separate ophthalmopathy from hyperthyroidism, a discovery set of around 97 patients was enrolled, consisting of about 45 with ophthalmopathy and approximately 60 with stable hyperthyroidism. An independent validation cohort was composed of approximately 19 hyperthyroidism patients and 15 to 17 patients who later progressed from hyperthyroidism to ophthalmopathy. In more than five hyperthyroidism patients, the T-cell repertoires found in thyroid tissue were compared with those found in blood. Following sampling, methimazole starting at 30 mg daily was administered to hyperthyroidism patients, and high-dose intravenous methylprednisolone was administered to ophthalmopathy patients. The 85 to 100 discovery patients were divided at random into training and test sets in a 7:3 ratio. Results and caveats for the whole study, not just this receptor: Sample size was not predetermined statistically, and investigators were not blinded to group allocation. Ophthalmopathy was separated from stable hyperthyroidism by the 13-signature model with just under 90% sensitivity and about 81% specificity in cross-validation and with 80%/75% in the test set. In validation, the model predicted ophthalmopathy progression with less than 71% sensitivity and about 77% specificity; some 13 predicted patients were CT-confirmed with GO in a median of approximately six months. Most of the expanded thyroid clonotypes with a frequency above 0.001 were also detected in blood, and it was suggested that the thyroid immune response may be reflected by blood repertoires.

Trimming takes 1 base off V and 4 bases off J; junction bases not matched to a gene: 4. For CDR1 and CDR2, the germline V gene lists SGHDT and YYEEEE. Including cysteine and phenylalanine, the CDR3 has 14 amino acids. Only the CDR3 region is kept as DNA, spanning 42 bases read in frame from base 1. TCR beta CDR3 regions were amplified from RNA transcripts for repertoire sequencing. A first-round RT-PCR used HTBI primers with the Qiagen OneStep RT-PCR kit, followed by a second-round multiplex PCR, size selection and purification. Libraries were sequenced on an Illumina HiSeq2000 using paired-end 100 bp reads. The study's own analysis went as follows. SOAPnuke was used to process the reads, throwing out any read that had adapters, had uncalled bases, had a mean Phred below 15, or lacked an exact constant-primer or identifier match. High-quality paired reads were merged with COPE v1.2.5. Clonotypes were defined as unique nucleotide sequences and were aligned to IMGT TRB V, D and J references using MiTCR v1.1. The analysis was limited to V-J combinations with a frequency above 0.0001, which together covered 99.2% of repertoires. For each V-J combination, a TCR clonal expansion and chaos score was defined as F50 clonal expansion divided by the chaos observed in the TCRdist matrix. Features were reduced by Welch's t-statistics and random forest to around 14 V-J combinations, which fed a naive Bayes classifier. The Morisita-Horn index was used to measure how similar the thyroid and blood repertoires were. The public reads were reprocessed in TCRdb via fastp at Q25 and MiXCR, keeping in-frame beta chains. Rows are combined by CDR3 protein, so each entry shows the most common genes and DNA. None of the V and J calls come from the authors' own analysis; TCRdb made them. Counted in this sample were roughly 160,000 distinct CDR3 sequences; roughly two fifths of them appeared once. 8% to 10% of the sample comes from the top ten.

Ophthalmopathy patients were characterized by moderately to severely active disease, a Clinical Activity Score of at least 3, a NOSPECS grade of at least 4, and a disease duration under 3 months. Patients with other autoimmune diseases, uncontrolled infections, pregnancy or lactation were excluded. Diagnosis was based on clinical symptoms, serum thyroxine, TRAb, thyroid ultrasound and orbital computed tomography. PBMCs were isolated from about 9 ml of fresh peripheral blood by Ficoll-Paque density gradient centrifugation. Total RNA was extracted using Trizol reagent, and RNA quality was checked on an Agilent 2100 Bioanalyzer.

Sequencing was carried out using peripheral blood. The sequence derives from a man aged 30-40 years with Graves' ophthalmopathy. Donor details come from another sample of the same person, matched by shared clones. The chain couples TRBV5-6 to TRBJ2-7; TRBD1 aligns with 8 central bases. The CDR3 protein is CASSLLQGAYEQYF. The base sequence is TGTGCCAGCAGCTTGCTTCAGGGGGCTTACGAGCAGTACTTC.